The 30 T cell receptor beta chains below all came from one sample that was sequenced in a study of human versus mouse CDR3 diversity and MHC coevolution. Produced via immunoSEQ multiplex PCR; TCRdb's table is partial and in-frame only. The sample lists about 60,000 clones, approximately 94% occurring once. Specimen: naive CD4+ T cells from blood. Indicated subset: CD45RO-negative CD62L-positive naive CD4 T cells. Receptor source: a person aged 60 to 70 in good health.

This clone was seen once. CDR3 nucleotide sequence: TGTGCCAGCAGCCGAAGCGGGAACGCCGTAGATACGCAGTATTTT. Protein sequence: CASSRSGNAVDTQYF. The gene calls are TRBV5-4 and TRBJ2-3, with 7 bases identical to TRBD2. CDR3 length equals 15 residues. The V segment lost 4 bases and the J segment 5 bases; nucleotides outside the gene matches: 10. Germline assignment: CDR1 SGHNT and CDR2 YYREEE (reference sequence). Variable domain in full (rest from reference TRBV5-4 and TRBJ2-3): ETGVTQSPTHLIKTRGQQVTLRCSSQSGHNTVSWYQQALGQGPQFIFQYYREEENGRGNFPPRFSGLQFPNYSSELNVNALELDDSALYLCASSRSGNAVDTQYFGPGTRLTVL.

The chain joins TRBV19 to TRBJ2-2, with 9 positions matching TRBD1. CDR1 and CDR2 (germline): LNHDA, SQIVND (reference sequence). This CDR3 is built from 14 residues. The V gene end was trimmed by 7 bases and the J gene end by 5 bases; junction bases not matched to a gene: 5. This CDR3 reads CASTTGGGTGELFF. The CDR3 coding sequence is TGTGCCAGTACCACAGGGGGCGGGACCGGGGAGCTGTTTTTT.

CDR3 nucleotides: TGCGCCAGCAGCTTGTATGTTGGGGGACAGAACTACGAGCAGTACTTC. It specifies CASSLYVGGQNYEQYF. The chain employs TRBV5-1 and TRBJ2-7, with 7 positions matching TRBD1. Germline assignment: CDR1 SGHRS and CDR2 YFSETQ. Trimming removed 1 base from V and 3 bases from J; junction bases left unmatched: 10. The CDR3 loop spans 16 amino acids.

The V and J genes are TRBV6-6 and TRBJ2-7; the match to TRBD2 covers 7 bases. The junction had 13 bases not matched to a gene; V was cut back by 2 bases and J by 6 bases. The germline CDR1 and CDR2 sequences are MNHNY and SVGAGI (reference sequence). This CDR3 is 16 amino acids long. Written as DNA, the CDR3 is TGTGCCAGCAGTTACGCGGGCGAAGCGGGGCGGAGCGAGCAGTACTTC. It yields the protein CASSYAGEAGRSEQYF.

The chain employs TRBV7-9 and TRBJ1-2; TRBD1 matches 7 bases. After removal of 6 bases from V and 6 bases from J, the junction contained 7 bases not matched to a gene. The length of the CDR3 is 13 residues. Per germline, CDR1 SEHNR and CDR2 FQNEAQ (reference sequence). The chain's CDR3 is CASSLTGIDGYTF. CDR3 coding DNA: TGTGCCAGCAGTCTGACAGGGATTGATGGCTACACCTTC.

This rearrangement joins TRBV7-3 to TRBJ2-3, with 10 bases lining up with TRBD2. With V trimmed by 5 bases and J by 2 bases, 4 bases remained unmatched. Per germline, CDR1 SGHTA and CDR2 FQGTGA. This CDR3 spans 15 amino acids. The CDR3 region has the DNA TGTGCCAGCAGCCTAGCGGGAGCCTTCACAGATACGCAGTATTTT. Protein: CASSLAGAFTDTQYF.

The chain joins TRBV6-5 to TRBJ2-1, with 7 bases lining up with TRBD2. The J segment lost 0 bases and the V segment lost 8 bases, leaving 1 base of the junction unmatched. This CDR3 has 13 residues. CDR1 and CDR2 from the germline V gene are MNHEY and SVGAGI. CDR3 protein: CASQRDSYNEQFF. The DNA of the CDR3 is TGTGCCAGCCAGCGGGACTCCTACAATGAGCAGTTCTTC.

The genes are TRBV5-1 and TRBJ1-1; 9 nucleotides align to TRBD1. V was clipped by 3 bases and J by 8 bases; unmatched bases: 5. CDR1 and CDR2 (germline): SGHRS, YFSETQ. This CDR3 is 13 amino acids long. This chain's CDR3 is CASSSPGQGEAFF. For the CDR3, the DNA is TGCGCCAGCAGCTCGCCGGGACAGGGAGAAGCTTTCTTT.

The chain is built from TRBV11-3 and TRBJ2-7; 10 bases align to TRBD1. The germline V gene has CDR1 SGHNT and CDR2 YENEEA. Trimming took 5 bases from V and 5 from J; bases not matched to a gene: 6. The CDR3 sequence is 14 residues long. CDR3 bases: TGTGCCAGCAGCGCCCGGGACAGGGGACACGAGCAGTACTTC. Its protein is CASSARDRGHEQYF.

The CDR3 nucleotides are TGTGCCAGCAGGCTAGCGGGAGCATCTGGCGGGGAGCTGTTTTTT. Its protein is CASRLAGASGGELFF. The gene calls are TRBV11-2 and TRBJ2-2; 10 positions agree with TRBD2. V was pared by 6 bases and J by 7 bases, with 8 bases of the junction left unmatched. Germline V CDR1 and CDR2: SGHAT, FQNNGV. This CDR3 is 15 amino acids long.

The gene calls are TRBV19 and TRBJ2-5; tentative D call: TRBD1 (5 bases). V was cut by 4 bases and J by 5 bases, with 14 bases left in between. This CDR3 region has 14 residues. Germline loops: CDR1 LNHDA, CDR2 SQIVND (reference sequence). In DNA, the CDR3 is TGTGCCAGTAGTACACAGGTGGATCGGGAGACCCAGTACTTC. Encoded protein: CASSTQVDRETQYF.

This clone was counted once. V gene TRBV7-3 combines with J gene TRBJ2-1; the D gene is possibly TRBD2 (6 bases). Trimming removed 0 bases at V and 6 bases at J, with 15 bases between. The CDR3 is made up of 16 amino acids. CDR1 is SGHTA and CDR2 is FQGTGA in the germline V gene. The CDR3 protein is CASSLTRSSESNEQFF. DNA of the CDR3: TGTGCCAGCAGCTTAACCAGATCTAGCGAGTCCAATGAGCAGTTCTTC.

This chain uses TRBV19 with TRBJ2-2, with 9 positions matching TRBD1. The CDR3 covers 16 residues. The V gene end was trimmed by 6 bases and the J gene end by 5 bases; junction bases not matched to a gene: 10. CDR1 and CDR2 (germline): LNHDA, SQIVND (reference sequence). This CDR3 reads CASRRRDRDVTGELFF. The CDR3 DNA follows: TGTGCCAGTAGACGCCGGGACAGGGACGTGACCGGGGAGCTGTTTTTT. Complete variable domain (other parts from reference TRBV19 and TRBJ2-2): DGGITQSPKYLFRKEGQNVTLSCEQNLNHDAMYWYRQDPGQGLRLIYYSQIVNDFQKGDIAEGYSVSREKKESFPLTVTSAQKNPTAFYLCASRRRDRDVTGELFFGEGSRLTVL.

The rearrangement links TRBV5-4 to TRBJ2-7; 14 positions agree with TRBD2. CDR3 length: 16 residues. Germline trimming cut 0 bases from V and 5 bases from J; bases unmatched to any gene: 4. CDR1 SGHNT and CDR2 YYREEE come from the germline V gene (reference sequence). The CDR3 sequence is CASSLGRLAGGDEQYF. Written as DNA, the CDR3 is TGTGCCAGCAGCTTGGGAAGACTAGCGGGAGGGGACGAGCAGTACTTC.

The CDR3 reads CASSLGTGSISPLHF. CDR3 nucleotides: TGTGCCAGCAGCTTAGGGACAGGGAGTATCTCACCCCTCCACTTT. The chain joins TRBV11-2 to TRBJ1-6; TRBD1 aligns across 8 bases. Germline assignment: CDR1 SGHAT and CDR2 FQNNGV. The trim removed 1 base at V and 10 bases at J, leaving 6 bases unmatched. The CDR3 extends over 15 amino acids.

The CDR3 DNA is TGTGCCAGCAGGGACCCCGCGGGGGCCGTCTACGAGCAGTACTTC. It translates to CASRDPAGAVYEQYF. The chain joins TRBV6-5 to TRBJ2-7; weak D call: TRBD2 (7 bases). The V and J ends lost 6 bases and 3 bases respectively, with 18 bases between them. The germline gives CDR1 MNHEY, CDR2 SVGAGI. There are 15 residues in the CDR3.

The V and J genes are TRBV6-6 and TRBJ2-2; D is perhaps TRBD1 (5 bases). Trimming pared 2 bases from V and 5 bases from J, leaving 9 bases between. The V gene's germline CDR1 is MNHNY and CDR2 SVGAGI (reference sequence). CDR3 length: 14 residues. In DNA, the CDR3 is TGTGCCAGCAGTTACGACAGAACTACCGGGGAGCTGTTTTTT. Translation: CASSYDRTTGELFF.

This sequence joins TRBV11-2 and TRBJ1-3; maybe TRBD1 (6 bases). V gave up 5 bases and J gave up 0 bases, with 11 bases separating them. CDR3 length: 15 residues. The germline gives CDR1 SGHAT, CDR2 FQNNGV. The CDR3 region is CASSKTGRSGNTIYF. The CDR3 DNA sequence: TGTGCCAGCAGCAAAACAGGGCGCTCTGGAAACACCATATATTTT.

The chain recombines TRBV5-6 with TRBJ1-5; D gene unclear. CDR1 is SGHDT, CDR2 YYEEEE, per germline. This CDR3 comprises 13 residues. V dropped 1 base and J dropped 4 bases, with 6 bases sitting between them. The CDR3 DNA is TGTGCCAGCAGCTTGAGCAGGAATCAGCCCCAGCATTTT. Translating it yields CASSLSRNQPQHF.

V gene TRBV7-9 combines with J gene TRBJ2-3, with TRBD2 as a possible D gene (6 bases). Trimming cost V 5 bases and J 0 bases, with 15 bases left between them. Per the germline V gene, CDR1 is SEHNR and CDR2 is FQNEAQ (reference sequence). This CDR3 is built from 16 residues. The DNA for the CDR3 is TGTGCCAGCAGCACCGCGACTAGATCTAGCACAGATACGCAGTATTTT. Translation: CASSTATRSSTDTQYF.

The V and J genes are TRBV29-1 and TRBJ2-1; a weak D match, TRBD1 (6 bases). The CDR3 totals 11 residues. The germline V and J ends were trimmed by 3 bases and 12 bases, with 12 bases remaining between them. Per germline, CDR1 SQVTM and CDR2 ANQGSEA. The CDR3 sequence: CSVDKGHPQFF. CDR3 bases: TGCAGCGTTGATAAGGGACACCCGCAGTTCTTC.

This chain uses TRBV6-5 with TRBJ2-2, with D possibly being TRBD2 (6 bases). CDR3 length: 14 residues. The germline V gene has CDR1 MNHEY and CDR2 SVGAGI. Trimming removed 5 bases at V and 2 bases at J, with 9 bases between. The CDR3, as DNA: TGTGCCAGCAGTCCGGGACTCAACACCGGGGAGCTGTTTTTT. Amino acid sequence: CASSPGLNTGELFF.

The CDR3 DNA is TGCGCCAGCAGCCAGAACTTAGCGGGTCGCTCCTACAATGAGCAGTTCTTC. As protein: CASSQNLAGRSYNEQFF. The V and J genes are TRBV4-1 and TRBJ2-1; 7 bases match TRBD2. Per germline, CDR1 MGHRA and CDR2 YSYEKL. The V and J ends lost 3 bases and 0 bases, in that order; junction bases with no gene match: 8. The CDR3 contains 17 residues.

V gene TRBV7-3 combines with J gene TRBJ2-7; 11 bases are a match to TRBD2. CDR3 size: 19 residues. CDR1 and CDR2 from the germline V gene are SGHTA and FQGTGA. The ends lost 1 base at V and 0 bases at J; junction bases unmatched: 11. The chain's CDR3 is CASSLIGGLAGGSSYEQYF. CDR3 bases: TGTGCCAGCAGCTTAATCGGTGGTCTAGCGGGAGGCAGCTCCTACGAGCAGTACTTC.

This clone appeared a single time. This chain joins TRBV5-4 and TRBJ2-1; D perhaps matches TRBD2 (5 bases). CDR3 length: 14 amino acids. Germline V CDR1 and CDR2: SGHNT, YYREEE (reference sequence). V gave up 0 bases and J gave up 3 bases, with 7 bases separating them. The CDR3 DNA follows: TGTGCCAGCAGCTTGGGTGGGAGCTACAATGAGCAGTTCTTC. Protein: CASSLGGSYNEQFF.

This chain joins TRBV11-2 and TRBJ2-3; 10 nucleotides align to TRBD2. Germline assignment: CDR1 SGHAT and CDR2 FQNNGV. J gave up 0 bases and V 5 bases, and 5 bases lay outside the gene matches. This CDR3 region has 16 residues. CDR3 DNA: TGTGCCAGCAGCCGCCGGACTAGCGGTAGCACAGATACGCAGTATTTT. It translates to CASSRRTSGSTDTQYF.

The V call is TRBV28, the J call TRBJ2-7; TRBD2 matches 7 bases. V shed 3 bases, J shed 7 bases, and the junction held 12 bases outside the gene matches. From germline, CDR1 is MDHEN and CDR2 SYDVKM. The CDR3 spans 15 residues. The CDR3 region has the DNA TGTGCCAGCAGTTTTCGGAGACTAGCCTCCTCTGAGCAGTACTTC. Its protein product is CASSFRRLASSEQYF. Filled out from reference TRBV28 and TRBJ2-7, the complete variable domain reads DVKVTQSSRYLVKRTGEKVFLECVQDMDHENMFWYRQDPGLGLRLIYFSYDVKMKEKGDIPEGYSVSREKKERFSLILESASTNQTSMYLCASSFRRLASSEQYFGPGTRLTVT.

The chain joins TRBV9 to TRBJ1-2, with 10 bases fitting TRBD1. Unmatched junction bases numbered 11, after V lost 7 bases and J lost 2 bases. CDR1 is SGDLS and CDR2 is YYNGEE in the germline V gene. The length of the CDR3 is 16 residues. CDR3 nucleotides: TGTGCCAGCGGGACCGGGACAGGGGCCTCCAACTATGGCTACACCTTC. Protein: CASGTGTGASNYGYTF. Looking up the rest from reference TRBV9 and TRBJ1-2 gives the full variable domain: DSGVTQTPKHLITATGQRVTLRCSPRSGDLSVYWYQQSLDQGLQFLIQYYNGEERAKGNILERFSAQQFPDLHSELNLSSLELGDSALYFCASGTGTGASNYGYTFGSGTRLTVV.

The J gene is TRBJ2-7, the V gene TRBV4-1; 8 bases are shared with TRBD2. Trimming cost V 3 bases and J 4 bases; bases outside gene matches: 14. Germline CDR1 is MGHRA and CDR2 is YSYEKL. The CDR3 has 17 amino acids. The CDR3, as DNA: TGCGCCAGCAGCCAGACCGGGGGGGGGCAAGCCTCTTACGAGCAGTACTTC. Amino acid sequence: CASSQTGGGQASYEQYF.

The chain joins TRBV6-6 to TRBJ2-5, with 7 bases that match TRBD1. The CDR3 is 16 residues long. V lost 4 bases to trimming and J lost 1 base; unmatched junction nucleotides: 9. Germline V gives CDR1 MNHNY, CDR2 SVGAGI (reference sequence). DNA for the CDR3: TGTGCCAGCAGTTCCCCTCCTGGACAGGTCCAAGAGACCCAGTACTTC. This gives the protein CASSSPPGQVQETQYF.